The next 21 T cell receptor beta chains were all read from a single sample in a study of blood T cell repertoires in COVID-19. The table came from immunoSEQ multiplex PCR; TCRdb's copy has only in-frame clones and leaves some out. The table records some 120,000 clones, around 70% of them present only once. The source material was peripheral blood. Receptors were obtained from a man aged 55 to 70 with acute or convalescent COVID-19.

The chain recombines TRBV30 with TRBJ2-3; 11 bases match TRBD1. CDR3 length: 14 amino acids. Germline V gene data show CDR1 as GTSNPN and CDR2 as SVGIG (reference sequence). Trimming took 0 bases from V and 8 from J; bases not matched to a gene: 4. The CDR3 protein is CAWSVPGTGGTQYF. DNA for the CDR3: TGTGCCTGGAGTGTCCCGGGGACAGGGGGTACGCAGTATTTT.

This sequence joins TRBV5-1 and TRBJ1-2; no reliable D call. Germline V gene lookup returns CDR1 SGHRS and CDR2 YFSETQ. Trimming pared 0 bases from V and 4 bases from J, leaving 7 bases between. This CDR3 is built from 13 residues. CDR3 sequence (DNA): TGCGCCAGCAGCTTGGGGCAGCGCTATGGCTACACCTTC. Protein sequence: CASSLGQRYGYTF.

CDR3 sequence (DNA): TGTGCCAGCAGCCAGGGCAGGGGGGAGCAGCCCCAGCATTTT. It is translated as CASSQGRGEQPQHF. The chain recombines TRBV3-1 (or the pseudogene TRBV3-2) with TRBJ1-5; 7 positions agree with TRBD1. The CDR3 is made up of 14 amino acids. V was clipped by 3 bases and J by 7 bases; unmatched bases: 6. Germline CDR1 is LGHDT and CDR2 is YNNKEL (reference sequence).

The rearrangement joins TRBV27 to TRBJ1-6, with 8 positions matching TRBD1. The V gene end was trimmed by 3 bases and the J gene end by 9 bases; junction bases not matched to a gene: 7. The CDR3 has 15 amino acids. Looked up from germline, CDR1 is MNHEY and CDR2 is SMNVEV (reference sequence). DNA for the CDR3: TGTGCCAGCAGTTTGGGAGCAGGGGGCAGTTCACCCCTCCACTTT. Residues: CASSLGAGGSSPLHF.

In this sample, this clone turned up a few times. This sequence joins TRBV4-1 and TRBJ2-7; 7 bases are shared with TRBD1. The CDR3 contains 14 residues. CDR1 and CDR2 from the germline V gene are MGHRA and YSYEKL. V shed 3 bases and J 5 bases; nucleotides not matched to a gene: 7. CDR3: CASSHPDRVNEQYF. DNA for the CDR3: TGCGCCAGCAGCCACCCCGACAGGGTAAACGAGCAGTACTTC.

CDR3 sequence (DNA): TGCGCCAGCAGCTTGGCCGGGGTACAAGAGACCCAGTACTTC. Translating gives CASSLAGVQETQYF. V is TRBV5-1 and J is TRBJ2-5; the D gene is possibly TRBD2 (5 bases). The CDR3 spans 14 residues. V was shortened by 0 bases and J by 2 bases, with 8 bases between the two germline ends. CDR1 SGHRS and CDR2 YFSETQ come from the germline V gene.

The chain links TRBV19 to TRBJ1-2; D perhaps matches TRBD1 (5 bases). The CDR3 has 14 amino acids. The V end lost 6 bases, the J end lost 8 bases, and 19 bases lay between the germline ends. Germline CDR1 reads LNHDA; CDR2 reads SQIVND (reference sequence). The CDR3 region has the DNA TGTGCCAGTAGGAACGCAGGGTATACGGTGGGCTACACCTTC. Its translation: CASRNAGYTVGYTF.

The chain employs TRBV7-6 and TRBJ2-3, with D perhaps matching TRBD2 (6 bases). Trimming removed 0 bases at V and 1 base at J, with 11 bases between. Germline CDR1 and CDR2: SGHVS and FNYEAQ. This CDR3 is built from 16 residues. CDR3 coding DNA: TGTGCCAGCAGCTTAGCCGGGAGCACTCGCACAGATACGCAGTATTTT. It is translated as CASSLAGSTRTDTQYF. Together with reference TRBV7-6 and TRBJ2-3, the CDR3 gives the full variable domain: GAGVSQSPRYKVTKRGQDVALRCDPISGHVSLYWYRQALGQGPEFLTYFNYEAQQDKSGLPNDRFSAERPEGSISTLTIQRTEQRDSAMYRCASSLAGSTRTDTQYFGPGTRLTVL.

In nucleotides, the CDR3 is TGTGCCAGCAGTTTTCAAGGGGCAACTAATGAAAAACTGTTTTTT. This translates into CASSFQGATNEKLFF. This chain connects TRBV27 to TRBJ1-4; possibly TRBD1 for D (5 bases). This CDR3 has 15 amino acids. Trimming took 3 bases from V and 0 from J, leaving 8 bases between them. Looked up from germline, CDR1 is MNHEY and CDR2 is SMNVEV (reference sequence).

The V and J genes are TRBV7-6 and TRBJ2-5; 10 nucleotides line up with TRBD2. Looked up from germline, CDR1 is SGHVS and CDR2 is FNYEAQ. This CDR3 comprises 17 residues. Trimming removed 1 base from V and 5 bases from J; junction bases left unmatched: 10. The CDR3 here is CASSLVPSGSPGETQYF. The CDR3 nucleotides are TGTGCCAGCAGCTTAGTTCCTAGCGGGAGCCCCGGGGAGACCCAGTACTTC.

The chain has TRBV10-3 and TRBJ1-1; 7 positions agree with TRBD1. Germline V lookup: CDR1 ENHRY, CDR2 SYGVKD. The trim removed 1 base at V and 0 bases at J, leaving 5 bases unmatched. The CDR3 totals 16 residues. CDR3 bases: TGTGCCATCAGTGAGTTCCTACAGGGGATGAACACTGAAGCTTTCTTT. Protein: CAISEFLQGMNTEAFF.

The chain recombines TRBV24-1 with TRBJ2-5, with TRBD1 matching 10 bases. This CDR3 spans 16 amino acids. V trimming: 3 bases; J trimming: 4 bases; junction bases outside the gene matches: 7. Looked up from germline, CDR1 is KGHDR and CDR2 is SFDVKD. CDR3 sequence reads: CATSDKTRTGGETQYF. In nucleotides, the CDR3 is TGTGCCACCAGTGATAAAACGAGGACAGGGGGAGAGACCCAGTACTTC.

The rearrangement links TRBV12-3 or TRBV12-4 to TRBJ1-2, with D possibly being TRBD1 (5 bases). Trimming pared 2 bases from V and 2 bases from J, leaving 6 bases between. This CDR3 has 13 residues. CDR3 residues: CASSLRGNYGYTF. As DNA, the CDR3 is TGTGCCAGCAGTTTAAGGGGAAACTATGGCTACACCTTC.

The chain employs TRBV7-8 and TRBJ1-2; weak D call: TRBD1 (6 bases). This CDR3 contains 13 residues. Trimming removed 5 bases from V and 5 bases from J, with 12 bases in between. CDR1 is SGHVS, CDR2 FQNEAQ, per germline. In nucleotides, the CDR3 is TGTGCCAGCAGCCGGACAGAGACGTATGGCTACACCTTC. It encodes CASSRTETYGYTF.

A few counts support this clone. The chain has TRBV11-2 and TRBJ1-2; 8 nucleotides line up with TRBD1. The CDR3 is made up of 13 amino acids. The germline V gene has CDR1 SGHAT and CDR2 FQNNGV. The ends lost 1 base at V and 8 bases at J; junction bases unmatched: 3. The CDR3 here is CASSLVTGEGYTF. The CDR3 DNA sequence: TGTGCCAGCAGCTTAGTGACAGGGGAAGGCTACACCTTC. Filled out from reference TRBV11-2 and TRBJ1-2, the complete variable domain reads EAGVAQSPRYKIIEKRQSVAFWCNPISGHATLYWYQQILGQGPKLLIQFQNNGVVDDSQLPKDRFSAERLKGVDSTLKIQPAKLEDSAVYLCASSLVTGEGYTFGSGTRLTVV.

This chain uses TRBV16 with TRBJ1-2; 7 bases align to TRBD1. CDR1 is KGHSY, CDR2 FQNENV, per germline. This CDR3 has 16 residues. V lost 4 bases to trimming and J lost 2 bases; unmatched junction nucleotides: 10. The CDR3 DNA sequence: TGTGCCAGCAGCCCCGCACAGGGGACGAAAAACTATGGCTACACCTTC. Translating gives CASSPAQGTKNYGYTF.

V usage is TRBV19 and J usage is TRBJ1-1; tentatively, D is TRBD1 (5 bases). The germline gives CDR1 LNHDA, CDR2 SQIVND (reference sequence). Between the trimmed V and J ends, which lost 5 bases and 3 bases, there was a span of 16 bases. The CDR3 runs to 15 residues. CDR3 region: CASSLRGGLDTEAFF. The CDR3 DNA reads as TGTGCCAGTAGTCTACGCGGGGGATTGGACACTGAAGCTTTCTTT.

The V call is TRBV15, the J call TRBJ2-1; TRBD2 matches at 13 bases. CDR1 is LNHNV and CDR2 is YYDKDF in the germline V gene (reference sequence). Germline trimming cut 3 bases from V and 0 bases from J; bases unmatched to any gene: 5. The CDR3 loop spans 18 amino acids. The CDR3 region has the DNA TGTGCCACCAGCAGGACGGGACTAGCGGGGATCTCCTACAATGAGCAGTTCTTC. Its protein is CATSRTGLAGISYNEQFF.

The chain joins TRBV3-1 (or the pseudogene TRBV3-2) to TRBJ1-4, with D perhaps TRBD1 (6 bases). CDR1 is LGHDT and CDR2 is YNNKEL in the germline V gene (reference sequence). CDR3 length: 13 residues. Trimming pared 2 bases from V and 12 bases from J, leaving 13 bases between. The CDR3 spells CASSQNRDIELFF. In nucleotides, the CDR3 is TGTGCCAGCAGCCAAAACCGGGACATCGAACTGTTTTTT.

The chain links TRBV11-2 to TRBJ2-6; weak D call: TRBD2 (5 bases). V lost 1 base, J lost 8 bases, and 18 bases lay in between. CDR3 length: 17 amino acids. Germline assignment: CDR1 SGHAT and CDR2 FQNNGV. DNA for the CDR3: TGTGCCAGCAGCTTAGTGCTAGGGAGATTGAGGTCCAACGTCCTGACTTTC. It is translated as CASSLVLGRLRSNVLTF.

This rearrangement joins TRBV7-8 to TRBJ2-2, with 10 bases identical to TRBD2. The CDR3 totals 17 residues. Unmatched junction bases numbered 11, after V lost 8 bases and J lost 2 bases. Germline V gene data show CDR1 as SGHVS and CDR2 as FQNEAQ. The CDR3 spells CASHGKLLAGNTGELFF. The CDR3 DNA reads TGTGCCAGCCACGGGAAGTTACTAGCGGGAAACACCGGGGAGCTGTTTTTT.